This T cell receptor beta chain was documented in a study of regulatory T cells in long-lasting Graves disease (dated by TCRdb to about 2021). Some background on the complete study: Persistent Graves' disease was defined as antithyroid drug treatment for over 5 years with persistently positive TSH receptor autoantibodies. Persistent Graves' disease patients in the clinical cohort had taken antithyroid drugs for approximately 9.5 years on average. Peripheral blood TCR sequencing and RNA sequencing compared persistent Graves' disease patients with newly diagnosed Graves' disease patients. The study was registered as a clinical trial and conducted in China. A total of around 33 samples underwent TCR sequencing, from about 13 patients with persistent Graves' disease and around 20 patients with newly diagnosed Graves' disease.

The time point tag for this specimen amounts to: persistent/refractory GD, antithyroid drugs over 5 years with positive TRAb. For both TCR sequencing and RNA sequencing, RNA was extracted from PBMCs using TRIzol. The diagnosis of Graves' disease followed American Thyroid Association guidelines. Patients for the study were recruited at an endocrinology department in Xi'an, China. Each patient gave about 8.1 milliliters of peripheral blood, collected in an EDTA anticoagulant tube. PBMCs were isolated by Ficoll Paque Plus density gradient separation without further T cell sorting. An Agilent 2100 Bioanalyzer and agarose gel were used to check RNA quality, while a NanoDrop 2000 measured RNA concentration. The receptor library was made with multiplex PCR. Instrument used: Illumina HiSeq 4000. CDR3 regions were amplified by Arm-PCR with iRepertoire HTBI primers to construct TCR beta libraries. Gel purification was performed on PCR products prior to sequencing. On the study's bioinformatics: Across samples, around 62 TRBV and over 11 TRBJ segments were identified and used for gene usage analysis of CDR3 amino acid clonotypes. COPE and FqMerger were used to merge filtered high-quality paired reads into contigs. BLAST was used to align contigs to the IMGT TRBV, TRBD and TRBJ reference genes, and CDR3 was defined following IMGT. Any clonotype with a frequency above 0.1% was classified as a highly expanded clone. Shannon entropy served as the measure of repertoire diversity, while the Gini coefficient captured V-J evenness. A clonotype was considered public if more than one individual shared it. TCRdb reprocessing: public reads trimmed at Q25 with fastp, clones called with MiXCR, in-frame beta chains kept. Each entry is one CDR3 protein sequence, shown with its most common DNA and genes. The V and J calls and clone size are TCRdb's, not the authors'. Within this sample are approximately 290,000 distinct CDR3 sequences, with under 25% of them counted one time only. Roughly 56% of the sample rests with the top ten.

Results the study describes overall, beyond this receptor: Lower TCR Shannon entropy and fewer highly expanded clones were observed in persistent Graves' disease patients than in newly diagnosed patients, which suggested clonal expansion. Sequencing and analysis were limited to the TCR beta chain. Persistent disease showed preferential use of TRBV28, TRBJ1-2 and TRBJ2-5, whereas newly diagnosed disease favored TRBV20-1 and TRBJ2-1. A larger number of public clonotypes was shared among persistent patients (under 3,000) than among newly diagnosed patients (around 970). Because the primary lesion, thyroid tissue, could not be accessed, the study looked at peripheral blood alone. As a limitation, the authors acknowledged that the small sample size may reduce accuracy.

With respect to this clonotype: Its recognized antigen is unknown. It has no much larger one-base neighbor in the sample; base qualities were not kept.

According to the germline V gene, CDR1 reads MNHEY and CDR2 reads SVGAGI. Taken from cysteine to phenylalanine, the CDR3 has 15 residues. The read is trimmed to its CDR3 DNA, 45 bases read in frame from base 1. The germline ends are 13 bases apart after V is trimmed by 3 bases and J by 2 bases. The source was peripheral blood mononuclear cells (PBMCs), collected when the disease was refractory, from a patient treated with antithyroid drugs. The chain joins TRBV6-5 to TRBJ1-1; the D segment cannot be called with confidence. The sequence was obtained from a female donor with Graves disease. The bases read TGTGCCAGCAGTTATTTCGCAATCGCCAACACTGAAGCTTTCTTT. The translation is CASSYFAIANTEAFF.